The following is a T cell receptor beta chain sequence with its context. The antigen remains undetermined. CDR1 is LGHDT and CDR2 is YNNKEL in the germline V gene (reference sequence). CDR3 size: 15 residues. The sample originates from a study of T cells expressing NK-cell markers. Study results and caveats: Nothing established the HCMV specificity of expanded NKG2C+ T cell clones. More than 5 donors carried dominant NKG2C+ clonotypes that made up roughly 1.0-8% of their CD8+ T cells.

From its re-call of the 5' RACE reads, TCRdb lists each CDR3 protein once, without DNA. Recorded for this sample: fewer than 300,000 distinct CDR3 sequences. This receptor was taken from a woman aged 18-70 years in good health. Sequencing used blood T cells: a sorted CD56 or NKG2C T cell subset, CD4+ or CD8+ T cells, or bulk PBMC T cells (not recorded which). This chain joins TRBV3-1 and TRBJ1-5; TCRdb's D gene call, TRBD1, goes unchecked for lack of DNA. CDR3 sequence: CASSQGTGYGQPQHF. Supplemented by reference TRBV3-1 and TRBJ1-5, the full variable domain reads DTAVSQTPKYLVTQMGNDKSIKCEQNLGHDTMYWYKQDSKKFLKIMFSYNNKELIINETVPNRFSPKSPDKAHLNLHINSLELGDSAVYFCASSQGTGYGQPQHFGDGTRLSIL.